A selection of T cell receptor beta chains follows, all from one sample in a study of vaccination and CD4 T cells after COVID-19. Their recognized antigens are unknown. A single record per CDR3 protein comes from TCRdb applying MiXCR to the PCR reads. The table records 20,000 to 25,000 distinct CDR3 sequences, roughly two thirds of them present only once. This material consisted of CD4+ T cells from blood, cultured in vitro, taken after SARS-CoV-2 vaccination. All receptors derive from a human donor who received a COVID-19 vaccine. CDR3s include the opening cysteine and the closing phenylalanine or tryptophan. The order of the fields is V gene, D gene, J gene, clone size, CDR3 DNA, CDR3 protein. D genes are given only for firm matches. Rows give clone size only sometimes, using once, few, many, or a class for an expanded clone.

TRBV7-9,NA,TRBJ1-1,once,TGTGCCAGCAGCTTTCAGGGAGACAACACTGAAGCTTTCTTT,CASSFQGDNTEAFF
TRBV5-1,NA,TRBJ2-4,NA,TGCGCTAGCAGCTTGGGCGGGGACAAAAACATTCAGTACTTC,CASSLGGDKNIQYF
TRBV19,NA,TRBJ1-5,NA,TGTGCCAGTAGTATCGGGGTTGGCCAGCCCCAGCATTTT,CASSIGVGQPQHF
TRBV20-1,NA,TRBJ1-6,few,TGCAGTGCTAGGGAGCAGGGGCTTAATTCACCCCTCCACTTT,CSAREQGLNSPLHF
TRBV2,NA,TRBJ2-5,NA,TGTGCCAGCAGTGGGTACCTCGGAGAGACCCAGTACTTC,CASSGYLGETQYF
TRBV20-1,TRBD1,TRBJ2-3,NA,TGCAGTGCTAGAGATTTAGGGACAGGGGGCGCAGATACGCAGTATTTT,CSARDLGTGGADTQYF
TRBV7-2,NA,TRBJ2-3,few,TGTGCCAGCAGCCCATGGGGACGTACAGATACGCAGTATTTT,CASSPWGRTDTQYF
TRBV20-1,NA,TRBJ2-3,NA,TGCAGTGCTAGAGCTTTGGCTGACGATAGCACAGATACGCAGTATTTT,CSARALADDSTDTQYF
TRBV20-1,TRBD1,TRBJ2-5,few,TGCAGTGCTAGAGATCGGACAGGGCGTAGGGAGACCCAGTACTTC,CSARDRTGRRETQYF
TRBV20-1,NA,TRBJ1-5,NA,TGCAGTGCTGGAGGTCAGCCCCAGCATTTT,CSAGGQPQHF